The rows below give T cell receptor beta chains drawn from one sample of a study of T-cell memory formation after mild COVID-19. TCRdb re-derived calls from the 5' RACE reads in MiXCR, one entry per CDR3 protein. The sample lists approximately 570,000 distinct CDR3 sequences, about a sixth occurring once. The material sequenced was PBMCs or a T cell subset sorted from them (not recorded which). The receptors come from an adult woman who had mild COVID-19 (a few samples of this study predate the infection). Cell type and time point are not known. Each CDR3 is given with its conserved first and last residue. The D gene is left open where the match is weak. Size tells how often a clone was seen (once, few, many) or the class of an expanded clone, and some rows leave it out.

CDR3 length | clone size | J gene | D gene | V gene | CDR3 DNA | CDR3 protein
13 | NA | TRBJ2-1 | NA | TRBV21-1 | TGTGCCAAGCGGGGGGGCTTCGTAAATGAGCAGTTCTTC | CAKRGGFVNEQFF
15 | NA | TRBJ1-1 | TRBD1 | TRBV25-1 | TGTGCCAGCAGTGGCCCGGGACAGGGGAGAGCTGAAGCTTTCTTT | CASSGPGQGRAEAFF
14 | NA | TRBJ1-3 | NA | TRBV29-1 | TGCAGCGTTGAAAGGCCGGGGAGTAGGAACACCATATATTTT | CSVERPGSRNTIYF
16 | many | TRBJ2-7 | NA | TRBV20-1 | TGCAGTGCTAGAGATGGGGGCGGGACGGAGGCCTACGAGCAGTACTTC | CSARDGGGTEAYEQYF
16 | few | TRBJ2-6 | NA | TRBV30 | TGTGCCTGGAGTGTGAAGTATCCCTCTGGGGCCAACGTCCTGACTTTC | CAWSVKYPSGANVLTF
15 | NA | TRBJ1-1 | NA | TRBV7-2 | TGTGCCAGCAGCTTAGTTCTCAATAAGAACACTGAAGCTTTCTTT | CASSLVLNKNTEAFF
14 | many | TRBJ2-2 | NA | TRBV10-3 | TGTGCCATCAGTGAGTCTCAGGACACCGGGGAGCTGTTTTTT | CAISESQDTGELFF
14 | NA | TRBJ1-5 | NA | TRBV12-3/TRBV12-4 | TGTGCCAGCAGTCAGGGGCGCAATACAGGGCCCCAGCATTTT | CASSQGRNTGPQHF
11 | NA | TRBJ2-2 | NA | TRBV21-1 | TGTGCCAGCAGCAAGCCCGGGGAGCTGTTTTTT | CASSKPGELFF
13 | few | TRBJ1-1 | NA | TRBV30 | TGTGCCTGGAGCCAGGGTACGAACACTGAAGCTTTCTTT | CAWSQGTNTEAFF
15 | NA | TRBJ2-7 | TRBD1 | TRBV9 | TGTGCCAGCAGCGCCTCCGGGACAGGGCTACACGAGCAGTACTTC | CASSASGTGLHEQYF
13 | few | TRBJ1-2 | NA | TRBV12-3/TRBV12-4 | TGTGCCAGCAGTTTCATAGGAGCCTATGGCTACACCTTC | CASSFIGAYGYTF
14 | NA | TRBJ2-7 | TRBD1 | TRBV12-3/TRBV12-4 | TGTGCCAGCAGTACCGGGACAGGGATCTACGAGCAGTACTTC | CASSTGTGIYEQYF
14 | NA | TRBJ1-1 | TRBD1 | TRBV18 | TGTGCCAGCTCACCGACAGGGCCGAACACTGAAGCTTTCTTT | CASSPTGPNTEAFF
13 | NA | TRBJ2-7 | NA | TRBV30 | TGTGCCTGGAGTGCCGGGAACTCCTACGAGCAGTACTTC | CAWSAGNSYEQYF
16 | NA | TRBJ2-7 | TRBD1 | TRBV7-8 | TGTGCCAGCAGCCTACGGGTCGGGACAGACTCCTACGAGCAGTACTTC | CASSLRVGTDSYEQYF
15 | NA | TRBJ1-4 | TRBD1 | TRBV20-1 | TGCAGTGCTTCCCGGACAGGGGGCGGGAATGAAAAACTGTTTTTT | CSASRTGGGNEKLFF
13 | many | TRBJ1-2 | NA | TRBV12-3/TRBV12-4 | TGTGCCAGCAGAATTACGGCCGGGGATGGCTACACCTTC | CASRITAGDGYTF
13 | few | TRBJ2-1 | NA | TRBV7-9 | TGTGCCAGCAGCTTAGAGGCTACCCATGAGCAGTTCTTC | CASSLEATHEQFF
13 | NA | TRBJ1-2 | NA | TRBV7-2 | TGTGCCAGCAGCTTACAACAGGGTGGGGGCTACACCTTC | CASSLQQGGGYTF
18 | few | TRBJ2-7 | NA | TRBV7-2 | TGTGCCAGCAGCCTACAGGGGGCGGGTAGCGGGAGGACTTACGAGCAGTACTTC | CASSLQGAGSGRTYEQYF
14 | NA | TRBJ1-2 | NA | TRBV12-3/TRBV12-4 | TGTGCCAGCACCTGGGGCAGACCTAACTATGGCTACACCTTC | CASTWGRPNYGYTF
14 | NA | TRBJ1-2 | NA | TRBV20-1 | TGCAGTGCTAGAGGCGGGCCCCGTAACTATGGCTACACCTTC | CSARGGPRNYGYTF
15 | many | TRBJ2-5 | TRBD2 | TRBV7-2 | TGTGCCAGCAGCTTAGGGGGACTAGCGGGAGAGACCCAGTACTTC | CASSLGGLAGETQYF
14 | NA | TRBJ2-7 | TRBD1 | TRBV5-5 | TGTGCCACCAACGTGGGACAGGGGGAACCGCGGGAGTACTTC | CATNVGQGEPREYF
14 | NA | TRBJ1-1 | NA | TRBV12-3/TRBV12-4 | TGTGCCAGCAGTTCCCCCCTTGAGGGGACTGAAGCTTTCTTT | CASSSPLEGTEAFF
17 | NA | TRBJ1-4 | TRBD1 | TRBV6-5 | TGTGCCAGCAGTTACTTGATTCCGGGACAGAGCAATGAAAAACTGTTTTTT | CASSYLIPGQSNEKLFF
13 | few | TRBJ1-1 | NA | TRBV12-3/TRBV12-4 | TGTGCCAGCAGTTTAGGATGGCTGACTGAAGCTTTCTTT | CASSLGWLTEAFF
13 | few | TRBJ1-1 | NA | TRBV2 | TGTGCCAGCAGGACTGCGGGGCTTAGTGAAGCTTTCTTT | CASRTAGLSEAFF
16 | NA | TRBJ2-5 | NA | TRBV5-1 | TGCGCCAGCAGCTCGACCGTGGACGGGGGACAAGAGACCCAGTACTTC | CASSSTVDGGQETQYF
15 | NA | TRBJ2-4 | NA | TRBV7-2 | TGTGCCAGCAGCCCCGCTCGGGGGCGAGGAAACATTCAGTACTTC | CASSPARGRGNIQYF
12 | NA | TRBJ2-2 | NA | TRBV7-3 | TGTGCCAGCAGCTTGTACCTCGGGGAGCTGTTTTTT | CASSLYLGELFF
13 | NA | TRBJ1-2 | NA | TRBV3-1 | TGTGCCAGCAGCCAAGAGCCGGGCGCTGGCTACACCTTC | CASSQEPGAGYTF
17 | many | TRBJ2-3 | TRBD2 | TRBV9 | TGTGCCAGCAGCGTTAACCCCGGGACTAGCGGGATGGATACGCAGTATTTT | CASSVNPGTSGMDTQYF
13 | NA | TRBJ2-3 | NA | TRBV20-1 | TGCAGTGCGGCGGCAACGGCCACAGATACGCAGTATTTT | CSAAATATDTQYF
15 | NA | TRBJ2-1 | TRBD1 | TRBV27 | TGTGCCAGCAGTTTCGGGGCAGGGGGCTCGAATGAGCAGTTCTTC | CASSFGAGGSNEQFF
14 | NA | TRBJ2-7 | NA | TRBV15 | TGTGCCACCAGCAGAGCCGGAGGGGGCTACGAGCAGTACTTC | CATSRAGGGYEQYF
15 | few | TRBJ2-7 | TRBD2 | TRBV10-3 | TGTGCCATCAAAGCCCCGGGACTATCGTCCTACGAGCAGTACTTC | CAIKAPGLSSYEQYF
15 | NA | TRBJ1-2 | TRBD1 | TRBV12-3/TRBV12-4 | TGTGCCAGCAGTTCATGGACAGGCATGGACCATGGCTACACCTTC | CASSSWTGMDHGYTF
16 | few | TRBJ2-7 | TRBD2 | TRBV7-6 | TGTGCCAGCAGCTTATCTCCGGGAGGGATTACCTACGAGCAGTACTTC | CASSLSPGGITYEQYF
14 | few | TRBJ1-6 | NA | TRBV2 | TGTGCCGGTCAGGGTAGCTGGGATAATTCACCCCTCCACTTT | CAGQGSWDNSPLHF
15 | NA | TRBJ2-2 | TRBD1 | TRBV7-2 | TGTGCCAGCAGCATCGACAGGGTTAGCACCGGGGAGCTGTTTTTT | CASSIDRVSTGELFF
13 | NA | TRBJ2-3 | NA | TRBV19 | TGTGCCAGTAGTATCGGTACTAGTTGGGCCCTGTATTTT | CASSIGTSWALYF
17 | few | TRBJ2-2 | TRBD2 | TRBV12-3/TRBV12-4 | TGTGCCAGCAGTTTGAGGCTCGGAGCGGGAGGCACCGGGGAGCTGTTTTTT | CASSLRLGAGGTGELFF
15 | NA | TRBJ2-5 | NA | TRBV5-1 | TGCGCCAGCAGCTTGGCGGCTTCGGGGTGGGAGACCCAGTACTTC | CASSLAASGWETQYF